Each of the 16 T cell receptor beta chains below was sequenced from the same sample in a study of patients and donors after allogeneic stem cell transplantation. TCRdb reprocessed the RT-PCR reads with MiXCR, giving one entry per CDR3 protein. The sample yields approximately 88,000 distinct CDR3 sequences, just under 5% seen once. Material for sequencing was blood, either unsorted or a sorted T cell fraction (not recorded which). The receptor source for this set is a human donor who was either an allogeneic HSCT recipient or a stem cell or donor lymphocyte infusion donor (not recorded which). It is not recorded whose cells these are; they may come from a transplant donor.

This clonotype was counted ten times or more. The V gene is TRBV10-3, the J gene TRBJ2-2; the match to TRBD1 covers 9 bases. Germline trimming cut 6 bases from V and 4 bases from J; bases unmatched to any gene: 6. Germline-derived CDR1 and CDR2 are ENHRY and SYGVKD. The CDR3 has 15 amino acids. As DNA, the CDR3 is TGTGCCATCAGGGGACAGGGTTTCGGCACCGGGGAGCTGTTTTTT. Encoded protein: CAIRGQGFGTGELFF.

This clonotype was seen a handful of times. The V gene is TRBV5-6, the J gene TRBJ2-3; D gene unclear. The CDR3 is 13 amino acids. The ends were cut back, 5 bases at V and 5 bases at J, with 12 bases in the middle. Germline-derived CDR1 and CDR2 are SGHDT and YYEEEE. The CDR3 DNA reads TGTGCCAGCAGGCTGAAAGGAGAAGATACGCAGTATTTT. Protein product: CASRLKGEDTQYF.

A few counts support this clonotype. The chain couples TRBV9 to TRBJ2-5, with 7 nucleotides matching TRBD2. The ends lost 0 bases at V and 4 bases at J; junction bases unmatched: 0. The CDR3 extends over 13 amino acids. Germline V gene sequence: CDR1 SGDLS, CDR2 YYNGEE. The CDR3 sequence is CASSVGGGETQYF. For the CDR3, the DNA is TGTGCCAGCAGCGTAGGGGGGGGAGAGACCCAGTACTTC.

In its sample, this clonotype was seen many times. V is TRBV5-1 and J is TRBJ1-1; D is perhaps TRBD1 (5 bases). Trimming cost V 3 bases and J 3 bases, with 18 bases left between them. This CDR3 spans 16 amino acids. Germline loops: CDR1 SGHRS, CDR2 YFSETQ. CDR3 amino acids: CASSWGRYARDTEAFF. As DNA, the CDR3 is TGCGCCAGCAGCTGGGGACGCTACGCGCGGGACACTGAAGCTTTCTTT.

CDR3 sequence: CASHGGAGYTQYF. The CDR3, as DNA: TGTGCCAGCCATGGGGGGGCTGGGTATACGCAGTATTTT. V and J are TRBV28 and TRBJ2-3; maybe TRBD2 (7 bases). CDR3 length equals 13 residues. V lost 8 bases and J lost 7, with 16 bases in between. Germline loops: CDR1 MDHEN, CDR2 SYDVKM.

The table lists this clonotype with many counts. This chain connects TRBV6-5 to TRBJ1-2; D gene ambiguous. The CDR3 length is 14 residues. CDR1 is MNHEY, CDR2 SVGAGI, per germline. Trimming took 0 bases from V and 2 from J, leaving 7 bases between them. The CDR3 region is CASSYSGQNYGYTF. The CDR3 bases are TGTGCCAGCAGTTACTCTGGGCAGAACTATGGCTACACCTTC.

The J gene is TRBJ2-1, the V gene TRBV18; D remains ambiguous. From germline, CDR1 is KGHSH and CDR2 LQKENI. The CDR3 extends over 17 amino acids. V shed 0 bases and J shed 0 bases, with 12 bases lying between them. CDR3 sequence: CASSPPERWGSYNEQFF. CDR3 DNA: TGTGCCAGCTCACCACCGGAGAGGTGGGGCTCCTACAATGAGCAGTTCTTC.

There are many counts of this clonotype. This chain links TRBV18 with TRBJ2-7; D gene unclear. CDR1 KGHSH and CDR2 LQKENI come from the germline V gene. CDR3 size: 12 residues. With 2 bases removed from V and 5 bases from J, the gap between germline ends came to 7 bases. CDR3 bases: TGTGCCAGCTCACCAGCTAGGAACGAGCAGTACTTC. Its translation: CASSPARNEQYF.

By share, this clonotype counts as medium-sized (0.01 to 0.1%). The CDR3 sequence: CASSGGPVDTQYF. The CDR3 coding sequence is TGCGCCAGCAGCGGGGGGCCGGTGGATACGCAGTATTTT. The J gene is TRBJ2-3, the V gene TRBV4-1; D tentatively reads TRBD1 or TRBD2 (6 bases each). CDR1 and CDR2 (germline): MGHRA, YSYEKL. V was pared by 5 bases and J by 6 bases, with 12 bases between. This CDR3 has 13 amino acids.

This clonotype was seen many times. The rearrangement joins TRBV5-1 to TRBJ2-1; TRBD1 might be the D (7 bases). The germline V gene has CDR1 SGHRS and CDR2 YFSETQ. This CDR3 is 14 amino acids long. The V gene lost 2 bases and the J gene lost 12 bases, with 18 bases spanning the gap. In DNA form, the CDR3 reads TGCGCCAGCAGCTTAGATCAGGGGGGTATGGGGCAGTTCTTC. It codes for CASSLDQGGMGQFF.

This clonotype was detected only a few times. The gene calls are TRBV19 and TRBJ1-5, with a possible D match to TRBD1 (5 bases). The germline V and J ends were trimmed by 6 bases and 6 bases, with 21 bases remaining between them. Germline V gene data show CDR1 as LNHDA and CDR2 as SQIVND (reference sequence). The CDR3 is 16 residues long. In DNA form, the CDR3 reads TGTGCCAGTAGCCTCGGGGGAGGGTTAGGATCTCAGCCCCAGCATTTT. Residues: CASSLGGGLGSQPQHF.

The CDR3 loop reads CASSIIRGTGVNTEAFF. CDR3 in DNA: TGTGCCAGTAGTATAATAAGGGGGACAGGGGTGAACACTGAAGCTTTCTTT. The chain employs TRBV19 and TRBJ1-1; 10 bases map to TRBD1. The germline V gene encodes CDR1 LNHDA and CDR2 SQIVND (reference sequence). The CDR3 is made up of 17 amino acids. After removal of 2 bases from V and 0 bases from J, the junction contained 6 bases not matched to a gene.

This clonotype was seen a few times. This chain connects TRBV5-1 to TRBJ2-1; 8 bases line up with TRBD2. The CDR3 extends over 14 amino acids. V shed 2 bases and J 6 bases; nucleotides not matched to a gene: 4. Looked up from germline, CDR1 is SGHRS and CDR2 is YFSETQ. CDR3 residues: CASSLAGASNEQFF. The CDR3 DNA reads TGCGCCAGCAGCTTAGCGGGGGCGAGCAATGAGCAGTTCTTC.

This sequence joins TRBV20-1 and TRBJ2-7; D gene unclear. Germline lookup yields CDR1 DFQATT and CDR2 SNEGSKA (reference sequence). The V end lost 3 bases, the J end lost 5 bases, and 20 bases lay between the germline ends. The length of the CDR3 is 15 residues. The DNA for the CDR3 is TGCAGTGCTAGCCCCCAATCCGCGCGAGTCCACGAGCAGTACTTC. This translates into CSASPQSARVHEQYF.

This clonotype was recorded at least ten times. The chain uses TRBV5-5 and TRBJ1-2; D is unclear. Trimming removed 1 base from V and 2 bases from J, with 12 bases in between. Germline CDR1 SGHKS, CDR2 YYEKEE (reference sequence). The length of the CDR3 is 15 residues. CDR3 residues: CASSLMDDTNYGYTF. The CDR3 DNA reads as TGTGCCAGCAGCTTGATGGACGACACGAACTATGGCTACACCTTC.

This clonotype was seen repeatedly, ten times or more. This chain joins TRBV20-1 and TRBJ2-1; 9 nucleotides match TRBD1. The germline CDR1 and CDR2 sequences are DFQATT and SNEGSKA (reference sequence). The CDR3 has 15 residues. Trimming took 3 bases from V and 6 from J; bases not matched to a gene: 9. The CDR3 region is CSARYRDREVNEQFF. The CDR3 nucleotides read TGCAGTGCTAGGTACCGGGACAGGGAAGTCAATGAGCAGTTCTTC.